The 30 T cell receptor beta chains presented below share a single source sample, sequenced in a study of shared clonotypes between healthy human individuals. The table came from immunoSEQ multiplex PCR; TCRdb's copy has only in-frame clones and leaves some out. The table lists just over 2,000,000 clones, roughly 94% of them singletons, with 0.13% in the top ten. The sample was naive CD4+ T cells sorted from blood. Specified subset: CD45RA+ positively selected. Receptors were obtained from a man aged 18 to 30 in good health.

V usage is TRBV5-7 and J usage is TRBJ1-1, with a tentative D call TRBD1 (5 bases). TRBV5-7 belongs to the ORF category, with a function that is uncertain. Deletions cut 4 bases from V and 5 bases from J, with 15 bases between. The CDR3 runs to 14 residues. The CDR3 protein is CASSTRDEGTEAFF. The CDR3 region has the DNA TGTGCCAGCAGCACCAGGGACGAAGGGACTGAAGCTTTCTTT.

The chain combines TRBV10-3 with TRBJ1-1; 8 bases fit TRBD1. The V segment lost 10 bases and the J segment 3 bases; nucleotides outside the gene matches: 10. CDR3 length equals 14 residues. CDR1 is ENHRY, CDR2 SYGVKD, per germline. The CDR3 DNA follows: TGTGCCACCTCGACAGGGGTAGGGCACACTGAAGCTTTCTTT. This sequence encodes CATSTGVGHTEAFF.

The chain couples TRBV5-1 to TRBJ2-5; 9 positions match TRBD2. CDR1 SGHRS and CDR2 YFSETQ come from the germline V gene. The CDR3 loop spans 18 amino acids. After removal of 0 bases from V and 5 bases from J, the junction contained 14 bases not matched to a gene. The CDR3 region has the DNA TGCGCCAGCAGCTTGGCATTATCAGCGGGGGGTGCTTCGGAGACCCAGTACTTC. It specifies CASSLALSAGGASETQYF. The full variable domain, with the rest looked up from reference TRBV5-1 and TRBJ2-5, is KAGVTQTPRYLIKTRGQQVTLSCSPISGHRSVSWYQQTPGQGLQFLFEYFSETQRNKGNFPGRFSGRQFSNSRSEMNVSTLELGDSALYLCASSLALSAGGASETQYFGPGTRLLVL.

With regard to this clone: Other DNA sequences in the same sample also yield this CDR3. The chain recombines TRBV5-1 with TRBJ1-5, with D possibly TRBD1 on 5 matching bases. This CDR3 region has 15 residues. V lost 0 bases and J lost 3, with 10 bases in between. Germline-derived CDR1 and CDR2 are SGHRS and YFSETQ. CDR3 DNA sequence: TGCGCCAGCAGCTTGGAGGGGAGTGACAATCAGCCCCAGCATTTT. Translation gives CASSLEGSDNQPQHF. Based on the CDR3 plus reference TRBV5-1 and TRBJ1-5, the full variable domain is KAGVTQTPRYLIKTRGQQVTLSCSPISGHRSVSWYQQTPGQGLQFLFEYFSETQRNKGNFPGRFSGRQFSNSRSEMNVSTLELGDSALYLCASSLEGSDNQPQHFGDGTRLSIL.

This CDR3 is CASSLKRGPSTGELFF. The CDR3 nucleotides read TGTGCCAGCAGCTTAAAAAGGGGGCCTTCCACCGGGGAGCTGTTTTTT. The rearrangement joins TRBV7-3 to TRBJ2-2; 7 nucleotides match TRBD1. Per the germline V gene, CDR1 is SGHTA and CDR2 is FQGTGA. J gave up 4 bases and V 1 base, and 6 bases lay outside the gene matches. CDR3 size: 16 residues.

As for this clone: This specimen includes other DNA sequences encoding the same CDR3. The V call is TRBV6-1, the J call TRBJ2-1; D might be TRBD2 (6 bases). Trimming took off 3 bases at V and 6 bases at J, with 6 bases between the two ends. The CDR3 runs 12 residues. The germline CDR1 and CDR2 sequences are MNHNS and SASEGT. The CDR3 DNA reads TGTGCCAGCAGTGAGCGGGGCAATGAGCAGTTCTTC. It encodes CASSERGNEQFF.

This clone was seen a single time. The gene calls are TRBV7-2 and TRBJ1-4; TRBD1 is a possible D gene (5 bases). CDR1 and CDR2 from the germline V gene are SGHTA and FQGNSA. The CDR3 runs 15 residues. V shed 1 base and J shed 6 bases, with 12 bases lying between them. CDR3 region: CASSLGGMTDEKLFF. The CDR3 DNA reads as TGTGCCAGCAGCTTAGGGGGGATGACAGATGAAAAACTGTTTTTT.

The chain employs TRBV27 and TRBJ2-7; the match to TRBD2 covers 10 bases. Germline V lookup: CDR1 MNHEY, CDR2 SMNVEV (reference sequence). The CDR3 sequence is 14 residues long. Unmatched junction bases numbered 7, after V lost 2 bases and J lost 9 bases. The DNA of the CDR3 is TGTGCCAGCAGTTTAATAGCGGGGGGAAAACTGCAGTACTTC. Protein product: CASSLIAGGKLQYF.

The genes are TRBV7-9 and TRBJ2-3; D is ambiguous. The germline gives CDR1 SEHNR, CDR2 FQNEAQ (reference sequence). The CDR3 runs to 16 residues. Trimming removed 5 bases at V and 0 bases at J, with 15 bases between. The CDR3 bases are TGTGCCAGCAGCAGAACAACAAGAACTAGCACAGATACGCAGTATTTT. It codes for CASSRTTRTSTDTQYF.

The chain uses TRBV6-1 and TRBJ1-5; TRBD1 might be the D (5 bases). The V and J ends lost 1 base and 4 bases respectively, with 8 bases between them. This CDR3 has 14 amino acids. Germline V gene lookup returns CDR1 MNHNS and CDR2 SASEGT. The CDR3 loop is CASSEGDRNQPQHF. For the CDR3, the DNA is TGTGCCAGCAGTGAAGGGGACCGAAATCAGCCCCAGCATTTT.

The rearrangement uses TRBV18 and TRBJ2-3, with 9 bases lining up with TRBD1. Germline V gene sequence: CDR1 KGHSH, CDR2 LQKENI. CDR3 length: 16 amino acids. V shed 3 bases and J 4 bases; nucleotides not matched to a gene: 8. CDR3 residues: CASSPLGTGSSDTQYF. CDR3 nucleotides: TGTGCCAGCTCACCCCTCGGGACAGGGAGCTCAGATACGCAGTATTTT.

The chain uses TRBV27 and TRBJ2-7; D possibly uses TRBD1 or TRBD2 (6 bases each). Germline V gene lookup returns CDR1 MNHEY and CDR2 SMNVEV (reference sequence). The V and J ends lost 3 bases and 2 bases respectively, with 11 bases between them. The CDR3 contains 14 residues. The CDR3 DNA sequence: TGTGCCAGCAGTTTGGGGGGACACCCCTACGAGCAGTACTTC. This translates into CASSLGGHPYEQYF.

This clone was observed a few times. The V and J genes are TRBV30 and TRBJ1-3; perhaps TRBD1 as D (6 bases). Per the germline V gene, CDR1 is GTSNPN and CDR2 is SVGIG (reference sequence). V gave up 1 base and J gave up 4 bases, with 11 bases separating them. The CDR3 covers 14 residues. CDR3 bases: TGTGCCTGGAGTGCAGGGGATGCGGGAAACACCATATATTTT. It encodes CAWSAGDAGNTIYF.

In regard to this clone: The same CDR3 can be traced to other DNA sequences in this sample. V gene TRBV18 combines with J gene TRBJ2-7; D is undetermined. This CDR3 region has 12 residues. CDR1 KGHSH and CDR2 LQKENI come from the germline V gene. V was cut by 2 bases and J by 3 bases, with 5 bases left in between. The CDR3 is CASSPGNYEQYF. In nucleotides, the CDR3 is TGTGCCAGCTCACCAGGCAACTACGAGCAGTACTTC.

This sequence joins TRBV6-1 and TRBJ1-1, with TRBD1 matching over 8 bases. V gave up 4 bases and J gave up 6 bases; unmatched junction bases: 4. This CDR3 is 13 amino acids long. Per the germline V gene, CDR1 is MNHNS and CDR2 is SASEGT. This CDR3 is CASSGTGKAEAFF. Written as DNA, the CDR3 is TGTGCCAGCAGTGGGACAGGGAAGGCTGAAGCTTTCTTT.

The CDR3, as DNA: TGTGCCAGCAGTTACGGGACAGGCTTAGGCGGCTACACCTTC. This encodes CASSYGTGLGGYTF. This chain uses TRBV6-5 with TRBJ1-2; the match to TRBD1 covers 8 bases. This CDR3 spans 14 amino acids. J was trimmed by 8 bases and V by 2 bases; bases with no gene match: 7. Germline V CDR1 and CDR2: MNHEY, SVGAGI.

V is TRBV29-1 and J is TRBJ2-1; D perhaps matches TRBD2 (6 bases). V lost 4 bases and J lost 5, with 12 bases in between. Germline V gene data show CDR1 as SQVTM and CDR2 as ANQGSEA. The CDR3 contains 13 residues. CDR3 region: CSVGDLNNNEQFF. The CDR3 DNA is TGCAGCGTTGGGGACTTAAACAACAATGAGCAGTTCTTC.

The V gene is TRBV9, the J gene TRBJ2-7, with 11 bases lining up with TRBD2. Trimming cost V 2 bases and J 7 bases; bases outside gene matches: 14. Germline V gene data show CDR1 as SGDLS and CDR2 as YYNGEE. The CDR3 runs 17 residues. The CDR3 coding sequence is TGTGCCAGCAGCGTCCATTCGTATAGCGGGAGGGTTTCGGAGCAGTACTTC. Amino acid sequence: CASSVHSYSGRVSEQYF.

A word on this clone: Other DNA sequences in this sample translate to the same CDR3. This chain uses TRBV5-1 with TRBJ2-3; TRBD1 matches at 8 bases. Germline values: CDR1 SGHRS, CDR2 YFSETQ. This CDR3 is built from 14 residues. The junction had 3 bases not matched to a gene; V was cut back by 4 bases and J by 2 bases. The CDR3 nucleotides read TGCGCCAGCAGCCTGGACAGGGCCACAGATACGCAGTATTTT. This sequence encodes CASSLDRATDTQYF.

The V gene is TRBV5-1, the J gene TRBJ2-7, with D possibly called TRBD1 or TRBD2 (5 bases each). V lost 4 bases and J lost 6, with 14 bases in between. CDR1 and CDR2 from the germline V gene are SGHRS and YFSETQ. CDR3 length: 13 amino acids. CDR3 DNA: TGCGCCAGCAGCGCGGGTACTGGGACCGAGCAGTACTTC. It translates to CASSAGTGTEQYF.

The chain has TRBV10-1 and TRBJ1-5; no firm D call. The CDR3 is made up of 12 amino acids. CDR1 WNHNN and CDR2 SYGVQD come from the germline V gene (reference sequence). Trimming stripped 9 bases from V and 1 base from J, with 7 bases between. CDR3 region: CASGNSNQPQHF. DNA for the CDR3: TGCGCCAGTGGTAACAGCAATCAGCCCCAGCATTTT.

The rearrangement links TRBV29-1 to TRBJ1-2; the D gene is possibly TRBD1 (5 bases). This CDR3 spans 14 amino acids. V was cut by 0 bases and J by 7 bases, with 15 bases left in between. Germline V CDR1 and CDR2: SQVTM, ANQGSEA. The DNA for the CDR3 is TGCAGCGTTGAAGATTGGTCAGGGAAAAGTGGCTACACCTTC. This gives the protein CSVEDWSGKSGYTF.

This clone was recorded once. The genes are TRBV5-4 and TRBJ2-2; D not certain. V shed 0 bases and J shed 6 bases, with 9 bases lying between them. From germline, CDR1 is SGHNT and CDR2 YYREEE (reference sequence). This CDR3 comprises 14 residues. DNA for the CDR3: TGTGCCAGCAGCTTGGGACAAAACGCCGGGGAGCTGTTTTTT. Amino acids: CASSLGQNAGELFF. The full variable domain, rest sourced from reference TRBV5-4 and TRBJ2-2, is ETGVTQSPTHLIKTRGQQVTLRCSSQSGHNTVSWYQQALGQGPQFIFQYYREEENGRGNFPPRFSGLQFPNYSSELNVNALELDDSALYLCASSLGQNAGELFFGEGSRLTVL.

This chain joins TRBV30 and TRBJ2-2; 7 positions match TRBD1. The CDR3 sequence is 16 residues long. CDR1 GTSNPN and CDR2 SVGIG come from the germline V gene (reference sequence). Trimming cost V 3 bases and J 0 bases; bases outside gene matches: 7. CDR3 region: CAWRRFGTANTGELFF. The CDR3 DNA reads TGTGCCTGGAGGAGGTTCGGGACAGCGAACACCGGGGAGCTGTTTTTT.

V gene TRBV6-5 combines with J gene TRBJ2-7; TRBD1 aligns across 7 bases. CDR3 length: 12 residues. With V trimmed by 10 bases and J by 1 base, 4 bases remained unmatched. Germline loops: CDR1 MNHEY, CDR2 SVGAGI. CDR3 loop: CATRQGSYEQYF. DNA for the CDR3: TGTGCCACCCGACAGGGATCCTACGAGCAGTACTTC.

The chain employs TRBV28 and TRBJ1-1; D unresolved. Trimming pared 6 bases from V and 2 bases from J, leaving 13 bases between. CDR3 length: 14 amino acids. Germline V gene lookup returns CDR1 MDHEN and CDR2 SYDVKM. CDR3 region: CASRPAHHNTEAFF. CDR3 bases: TGTGCCAGCAGGCCTGCCCATCATAACACTGAAGCTTTCTTT.

Of note for this clone: The sample contains more than one DNA sequence encoding this CDR3. The chain joins TRBV5-1 to TRBJ2-1, with D possibly TRBD2 on 5 matching bases. Germline loops: CDR1 SGHRS, CDR2 YFSETQ. Trimming stripped 0 bases from V and 0 bases from J, with 10 bases between. This CDR3 is 16 amino acids long. The CDR3 is CASSLGTSSSYNEQFF. CDR3 sequence (DNA): TGCGCCAGCAGCTTGGGGACTTCGAGCTCCTACAATGAGCAGTTCTTC. The full variable domain, completed using reference TRBV5-1 and TRBJ2-1, is KAGVTQTPRYLIKTRGQQVTLSCSPISGHRSVSWYQQTPGQGLQFLFEYFSETQRNKGNFPGRFSGRQFSNSRSEMNVSTLELGDSALYLCASSLGTSSSYNEQFFGPGTRLTVL.

The chain has TRBV5-1 and TRBJ2-5; D assignment may be TRBD1 or TRBD2 (5 bases each). The CDR3 consists of 15 residues. V lost 0 bases and J 5 bases, leaving 14 bases between the germline ends. Looked up from germline, CDR1 is SGHRS and CDR2 is YFSETQ. The CDR3 DNA reads TGCGCCAGCAGCTTGGCAGCAGGGAGTGAGGAGACCCAGTACTTC. Encoded protein: CASSLAAGSEETQYF.

The chain combines TRBV19 with TRBJ2-7; 7 nucleotides align to TRBD1. Trimming cost V 1 base and J 1 base; bases outside gene matches: 4. This CDR3 has 15 amino acids. Germline CDR1 LNHDA, CDR2 SQIVND (reference sequence). CDR3 DNA sequence: TGTGCCAGTAGTATAGGATGGGGACAGTCCTACGAGCAGTACTTC. It specifies CASSIGWGQSYEQYF.

In this sample, this clone turned up once. Other DNA sequences in this sample translate to the same CDR3. The chain combines TRBV6-1 with TRBJ2-5, with D unclear. Germline values: CDR1 MNHNS, CDR2 SASEGT. V lost 4 bases and J lost 2, with 8 bases in between. The CDR3 is 13 amino acids. CDR3 in amino acids: CASSGSGQETQYF. The CDR3 DNA reads as TGTGCCAGCAGTGGGAGTGGGCAAGAGACCCAGTACTTC.